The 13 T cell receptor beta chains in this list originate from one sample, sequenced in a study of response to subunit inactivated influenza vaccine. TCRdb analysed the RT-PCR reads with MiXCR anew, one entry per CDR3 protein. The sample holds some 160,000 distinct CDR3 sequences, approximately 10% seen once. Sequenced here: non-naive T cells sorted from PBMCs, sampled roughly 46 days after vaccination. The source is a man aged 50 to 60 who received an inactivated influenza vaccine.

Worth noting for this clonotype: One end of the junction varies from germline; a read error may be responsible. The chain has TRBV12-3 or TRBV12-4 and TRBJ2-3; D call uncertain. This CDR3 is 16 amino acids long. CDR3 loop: CVSSFSSRPSTDTQYF. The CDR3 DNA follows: TGTGTCAGCAGTTTCAGTAGCCGTCCTAGCACAGATACGCAGTATTTT.

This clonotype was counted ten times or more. CDR3 residues: CASSTQGNTEAFF. The CDR3, as DNA: TGCGCCAGCAGCACACAGGGGAACACTGAAGCTTTCTTT. The genes are TRBV5-1 and TRBJ1-1; TRBD1 might be the D (6 bases). The V gene's germline CDR1 is SGHRS and CDR2 YFSETQ. The CDR3 runs 13 residues. Deletions cut 4 bases from V and 1 base from J, with 8 bases between.

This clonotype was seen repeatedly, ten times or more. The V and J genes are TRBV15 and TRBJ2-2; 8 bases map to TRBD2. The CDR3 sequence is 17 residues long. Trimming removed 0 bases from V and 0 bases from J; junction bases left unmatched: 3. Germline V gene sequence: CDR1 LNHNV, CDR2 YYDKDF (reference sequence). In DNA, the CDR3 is TGTGCCACCAGCAGAGATCAGACTAGCGCGAACACCGGGGAGCTGTTTTTT. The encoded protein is CATSRDQTSANTGELFF.

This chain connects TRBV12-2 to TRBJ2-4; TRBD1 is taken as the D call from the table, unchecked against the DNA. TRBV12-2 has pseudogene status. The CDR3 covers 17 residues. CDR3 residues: CASRLARGTGFENIQYF. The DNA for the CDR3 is TGTGCAAGTCGCTTAGCGCGAGGGACAGGGTTTGAAAACATTCAGTACTTC.

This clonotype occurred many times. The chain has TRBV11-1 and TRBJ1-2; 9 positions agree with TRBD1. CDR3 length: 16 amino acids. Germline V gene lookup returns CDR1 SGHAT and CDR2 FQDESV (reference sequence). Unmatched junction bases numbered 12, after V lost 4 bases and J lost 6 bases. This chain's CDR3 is CASSYRTGDFVDGYTF. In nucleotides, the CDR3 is TGTGCCAGCAGCTACCGGACAGGGGATTTCGTGGATGGCTACACCTTC.

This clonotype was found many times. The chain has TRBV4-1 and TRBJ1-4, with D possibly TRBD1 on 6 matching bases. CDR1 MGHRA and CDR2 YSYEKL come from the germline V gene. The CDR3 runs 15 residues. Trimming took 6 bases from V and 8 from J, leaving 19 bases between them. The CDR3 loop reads CASRGRGVVEEKLFF. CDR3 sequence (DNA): TGCGCCAGCAGGGGCAGGGGCGTCGTTGAGGAAAAACTGTTTTTT.

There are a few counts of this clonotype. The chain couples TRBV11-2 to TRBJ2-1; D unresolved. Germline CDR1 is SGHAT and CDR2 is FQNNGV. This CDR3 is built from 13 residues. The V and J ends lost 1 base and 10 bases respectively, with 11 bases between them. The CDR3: CASSLGLLYEQFF. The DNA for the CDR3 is TGTGCCAGCAGCTTAGGACTCCTCTACGAGCAGTTCTTC.

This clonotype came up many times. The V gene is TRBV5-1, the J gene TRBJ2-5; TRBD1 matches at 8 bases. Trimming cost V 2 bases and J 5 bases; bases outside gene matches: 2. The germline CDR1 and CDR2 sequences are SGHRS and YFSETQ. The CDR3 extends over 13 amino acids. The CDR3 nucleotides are TGCGCCAGCAGCTTCCGGACAGGGGAGACCCAGTACTTC. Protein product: CASSFRTGETQYF. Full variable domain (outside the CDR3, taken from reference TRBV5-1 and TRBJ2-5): KAGVTQTPRYLIKTRGQQVTLSCSPISGHRSVSWYQQTPGQGLQFLFEYFSETQRNKGNFPGRFSGRQFSNSRSEMNVSTLELGDSALYLCASSFRTGETQYFGPGTRLLVL.

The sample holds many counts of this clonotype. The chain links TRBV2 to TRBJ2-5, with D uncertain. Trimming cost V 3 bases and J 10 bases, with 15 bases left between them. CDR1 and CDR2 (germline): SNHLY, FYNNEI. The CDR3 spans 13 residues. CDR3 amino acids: CASSDPSGWVQYF. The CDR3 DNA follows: TGTGCCAGCAGTGATCCCTCAGGATGGGTCCAGTACTTC.

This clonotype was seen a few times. CDR3 DNA sequence: TGTGCCAGCAAAAGACAGGGTGACACCGGGGAGCTGTTTTTT. It encodes CASKRQGDTGELFF. The chain couples TRBV2 to TRBJ2-2; 7 bases line up with TRBD1. Trimming took 7 bases from V and 3 from J; bases not matched to a gene: 5. Germline V gene sequence: CDR1 SNHLY, CDR2 FYNNEI. This CDR3 is built from 14 residues.

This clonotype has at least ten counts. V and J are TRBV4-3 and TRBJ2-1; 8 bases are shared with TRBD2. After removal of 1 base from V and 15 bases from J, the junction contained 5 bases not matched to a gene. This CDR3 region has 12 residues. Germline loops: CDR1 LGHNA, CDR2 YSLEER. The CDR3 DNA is TGCGCCAGCAGCCAAGCCAGCGGGAGTCGGTTCTTC. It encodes CASSQASGSRFF.

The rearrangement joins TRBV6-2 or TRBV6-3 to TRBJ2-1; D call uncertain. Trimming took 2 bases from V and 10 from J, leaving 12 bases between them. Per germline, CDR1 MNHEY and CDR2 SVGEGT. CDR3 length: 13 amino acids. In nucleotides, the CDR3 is TGTGCCAGCAGTTACATAGCATTGGGAGAGCAGTTCTTC. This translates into CASSYIALGEQFF.

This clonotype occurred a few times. CDR3 nucleotides: TGTGCCAGCAGAAACGGACAGATTAATTCACCCCTCCACTTT. This encodes CASRNGQINSPLHF. V is TRBV28 and J is TRBJ1-6, with a weak D call TRBD1 (6 bases). The CDR3 loop spans 14 amino acids. Trimming stripped 6 bases from V and 6 bases from J, with 12 bases between. CDR1 is MDHEN and CDR2 is SYDVKM in the germline V gene.